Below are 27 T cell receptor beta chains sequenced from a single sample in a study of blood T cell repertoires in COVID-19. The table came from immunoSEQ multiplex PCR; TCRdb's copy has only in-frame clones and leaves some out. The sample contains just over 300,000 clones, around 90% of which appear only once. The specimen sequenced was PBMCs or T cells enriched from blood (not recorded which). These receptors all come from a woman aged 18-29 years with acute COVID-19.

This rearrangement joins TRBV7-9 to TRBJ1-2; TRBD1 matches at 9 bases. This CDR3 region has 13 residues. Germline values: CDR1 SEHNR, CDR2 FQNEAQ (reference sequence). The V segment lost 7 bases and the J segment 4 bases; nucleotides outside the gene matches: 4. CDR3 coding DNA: TGTGCCAGCACCCTGGGACAGGGCTATGGCTACACCTTC. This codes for CASTLGQGYGYTF.

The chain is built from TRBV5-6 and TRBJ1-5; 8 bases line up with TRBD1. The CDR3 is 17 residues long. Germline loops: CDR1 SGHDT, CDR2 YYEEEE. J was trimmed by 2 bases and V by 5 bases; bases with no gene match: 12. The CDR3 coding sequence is TGTGCCAGCAGTAGACAGGGGCTAGGTGTTGGCAATCAGCCCCAGCATTTT. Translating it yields CASSRQGLGVGNQPQHF.

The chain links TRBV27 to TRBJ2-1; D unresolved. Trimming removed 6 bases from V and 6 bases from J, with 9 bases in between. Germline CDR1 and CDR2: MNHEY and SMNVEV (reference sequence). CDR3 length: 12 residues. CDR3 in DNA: TGTGCCAGCAGGAGTCGAGTCAATGAGCAGTTCTTC. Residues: CASRSRVNEQFF.

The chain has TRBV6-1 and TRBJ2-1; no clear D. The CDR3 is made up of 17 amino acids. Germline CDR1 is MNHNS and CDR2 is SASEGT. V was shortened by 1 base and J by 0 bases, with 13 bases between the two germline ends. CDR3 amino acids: CASSEGGYFSSYNEQFF. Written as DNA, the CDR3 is TGTGCCAGCAGTGAAGGCGGTTATTTTAGCTCCTACAATGAGCAGTTCTTC.

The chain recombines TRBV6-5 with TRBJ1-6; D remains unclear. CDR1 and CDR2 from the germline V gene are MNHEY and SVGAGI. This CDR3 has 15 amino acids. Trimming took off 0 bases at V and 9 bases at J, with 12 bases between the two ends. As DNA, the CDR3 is TGTGCCAGCAGTTACTCGACTATCGGAGGTTCACCCCTCCACTTT. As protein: CASSYSTIGGSPLHF.

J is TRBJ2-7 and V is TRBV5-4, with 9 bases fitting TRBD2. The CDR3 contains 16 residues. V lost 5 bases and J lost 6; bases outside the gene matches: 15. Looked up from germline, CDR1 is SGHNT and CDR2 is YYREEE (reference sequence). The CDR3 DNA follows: TGTGCCAGCAGGCCCGGGACTAGCACCCCCTTAGGCGAGCAGTACTTC. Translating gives CASRPGTSTPLGEQYF.

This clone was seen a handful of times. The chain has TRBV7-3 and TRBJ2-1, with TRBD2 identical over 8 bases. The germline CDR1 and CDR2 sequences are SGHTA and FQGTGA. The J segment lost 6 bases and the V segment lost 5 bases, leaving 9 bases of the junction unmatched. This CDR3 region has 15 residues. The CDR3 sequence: CASSGLAGGANEQFF. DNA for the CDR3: TGTGCCAGCAGCGGCCTAGCGGGCGGCGCCAATGAGCAGTTCTTC.

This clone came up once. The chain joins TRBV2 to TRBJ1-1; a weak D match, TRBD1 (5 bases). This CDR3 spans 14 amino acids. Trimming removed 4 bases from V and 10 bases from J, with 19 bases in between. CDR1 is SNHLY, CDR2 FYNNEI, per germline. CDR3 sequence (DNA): TGTGCCAGCAGTGTAGACAGCTCAAAGGTCGGAGCTTTCTTT. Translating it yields CASSVDSSKVGAFF.

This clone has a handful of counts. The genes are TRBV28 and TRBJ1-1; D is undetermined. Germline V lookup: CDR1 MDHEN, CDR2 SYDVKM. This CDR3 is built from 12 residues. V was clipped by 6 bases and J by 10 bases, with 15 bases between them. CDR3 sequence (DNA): TGTGCCAGCAGCCTACCACGGCGGGTAGCTTTCTTT. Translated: CASSLPRRVAFF.

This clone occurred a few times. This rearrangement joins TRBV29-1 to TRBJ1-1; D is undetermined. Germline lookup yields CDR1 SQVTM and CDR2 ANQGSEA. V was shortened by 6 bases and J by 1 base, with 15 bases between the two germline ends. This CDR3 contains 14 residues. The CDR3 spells CSVAPLVKNTEAFF. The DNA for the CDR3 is TGCAGCGTAGCCCCTCTGGTTAAGAACACTGAAGCTTTCTTT.

The CDR3 spells CAWSVGASGNTIYF. For the CDR3, the DNA is TGTGCCTGGAGTGTTGGGGCGTCGGGAAACACCATATATTTT. The V call is TRBV30, the J call TRBJ1-3, with D possibly matching TRBD1 (5 bases). CDR1 is GTSNPN, CDR2 SVGIG, per germline (reference sequence). The CDR3 spans 14 residues. V lost 0 bases and J lost 4, with 10 bases in between.

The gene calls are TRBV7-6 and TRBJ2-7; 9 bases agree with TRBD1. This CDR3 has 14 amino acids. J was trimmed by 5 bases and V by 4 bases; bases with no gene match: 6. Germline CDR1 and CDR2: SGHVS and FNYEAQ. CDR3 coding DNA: TGTGCCAGCAGCTACCGGGACAGGGCCCACGAGCAGTACTTC. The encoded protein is CASSYRDRAHEQYF.

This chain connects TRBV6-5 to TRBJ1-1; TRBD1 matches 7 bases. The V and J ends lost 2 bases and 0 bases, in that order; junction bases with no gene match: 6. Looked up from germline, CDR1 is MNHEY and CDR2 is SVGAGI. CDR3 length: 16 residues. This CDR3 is CASSYRQGVMNTEAFF. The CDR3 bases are TGTGCCAGCAGTTACCGGCAGGGGGTTATGAACACTGAAGCTTTCTTT.

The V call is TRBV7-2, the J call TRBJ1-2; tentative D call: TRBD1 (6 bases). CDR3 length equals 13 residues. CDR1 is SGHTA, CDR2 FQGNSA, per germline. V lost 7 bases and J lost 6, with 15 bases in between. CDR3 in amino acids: CASTRDKGHGYTF. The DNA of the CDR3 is TGTGCCAGCACCCGGGACAAAGGGCATGGCTACACCTTC. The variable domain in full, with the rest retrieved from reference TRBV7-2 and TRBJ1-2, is GAGVSQSPSNKVTEKGKDVELRCDPISGHTALYWYRQSLGQGLEFLIYFQGNSAPDKSGLPSDRFSAERTGGSVSTLTIQRTQQEDSAVYLCASTRDKGHGYTFGSGTRLTVV.

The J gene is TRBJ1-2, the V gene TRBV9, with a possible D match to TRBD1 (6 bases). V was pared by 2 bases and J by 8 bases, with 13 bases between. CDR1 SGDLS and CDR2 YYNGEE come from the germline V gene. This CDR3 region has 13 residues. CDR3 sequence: CASSVGGGGGYTF. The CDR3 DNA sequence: TGTGCCAGCAGCGTCGGCGGGGGCGGGGGCTACACCTTC.

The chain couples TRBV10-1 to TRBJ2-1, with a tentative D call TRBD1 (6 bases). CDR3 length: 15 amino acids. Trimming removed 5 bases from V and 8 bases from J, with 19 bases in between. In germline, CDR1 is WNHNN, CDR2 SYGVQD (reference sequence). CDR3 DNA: TGCGCCAGCAGTCCGGCAGGGGAAACGAGAGATGAGCAGTTCTTC. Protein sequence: CASSPAGETRDEQFF.

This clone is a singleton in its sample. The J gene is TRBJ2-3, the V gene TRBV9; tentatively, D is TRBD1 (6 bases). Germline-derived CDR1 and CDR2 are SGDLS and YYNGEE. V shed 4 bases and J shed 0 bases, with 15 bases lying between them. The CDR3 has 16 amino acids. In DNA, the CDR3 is TGTGCCAGCAGCCCAACTGGGGGCAGAAGCACAGATACGCAGTATTTT. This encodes CASSPTGGRSTDTQYF.

DNA for the CDR3: TGCGCCAGCAGAGTCCAGAAGGGGACATACTCTGGGGCCAACGTCCTGACTTTC. It specifies CASRVQKGTYSGANVLTF. The chain uses TRBV5-1 and TRBJ2-6; D is possibly TRBD1 (6 bases). V was clipped by 5 bases and J by 0 bases, with 18 bases between them. The germline V gene encodes CDR1 SGHRS and CDR2 YFSETQ. The CDR3 is 18 residues long.

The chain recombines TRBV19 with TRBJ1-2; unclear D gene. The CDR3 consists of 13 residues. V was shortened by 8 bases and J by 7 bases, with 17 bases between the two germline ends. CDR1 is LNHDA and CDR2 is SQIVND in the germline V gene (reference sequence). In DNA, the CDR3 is TGTGCCAGTCACCGGGTGGGTACGGCTGGCTACACCTTC. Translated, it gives CASHRVGTAGYTF.

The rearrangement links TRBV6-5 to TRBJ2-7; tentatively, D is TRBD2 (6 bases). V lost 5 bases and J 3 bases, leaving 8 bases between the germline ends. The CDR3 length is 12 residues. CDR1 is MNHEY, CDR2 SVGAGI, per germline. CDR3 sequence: CASSLSGYEQYF. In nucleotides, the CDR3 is TGTGCCAGCAGTCTTAGCGGCTACGAGCAGTACTTC.

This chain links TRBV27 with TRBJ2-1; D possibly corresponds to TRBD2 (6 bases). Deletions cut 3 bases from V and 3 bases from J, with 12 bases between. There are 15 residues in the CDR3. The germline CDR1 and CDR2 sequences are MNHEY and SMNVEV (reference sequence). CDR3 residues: CASSLVLAIYNEQFF. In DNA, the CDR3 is TGTGCCAGCAGTTTGGTTCTAGCGATCTACAATGAGCAGTTCTTC.

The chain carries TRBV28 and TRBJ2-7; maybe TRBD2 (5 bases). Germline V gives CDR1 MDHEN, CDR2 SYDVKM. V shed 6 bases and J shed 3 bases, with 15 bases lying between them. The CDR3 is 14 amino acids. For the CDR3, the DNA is TGTGCCAGCAGGCAACTAACTAGTGTCTACGAGCAGTACTTC. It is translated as CASRQLTSVYEQYF.

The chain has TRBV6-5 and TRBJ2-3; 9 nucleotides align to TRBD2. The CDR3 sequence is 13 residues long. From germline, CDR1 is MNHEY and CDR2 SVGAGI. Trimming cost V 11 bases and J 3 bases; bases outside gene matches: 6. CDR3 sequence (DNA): TGTGCCGGACGACTAGCGGCTACAGATACGCAGTATTTT. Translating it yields CAGRLAATDTQYF.

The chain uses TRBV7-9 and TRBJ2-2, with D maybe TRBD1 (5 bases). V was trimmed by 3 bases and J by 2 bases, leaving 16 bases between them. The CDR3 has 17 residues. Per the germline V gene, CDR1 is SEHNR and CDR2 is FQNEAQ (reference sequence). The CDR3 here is CASSFDSNLFNTGELFF. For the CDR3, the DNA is TGTGCCAGCAGCTTTGACAGCAACCTCTTCAACACCGGGGAGCTGTTTTTT.

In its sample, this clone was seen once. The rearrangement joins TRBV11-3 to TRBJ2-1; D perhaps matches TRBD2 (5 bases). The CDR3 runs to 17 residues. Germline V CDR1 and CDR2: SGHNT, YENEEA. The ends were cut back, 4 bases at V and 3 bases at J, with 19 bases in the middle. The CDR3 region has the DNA TGTGCCAGCAGCTCCACTGCCCTACGGAGGTACTACAATGAGCAGTTCTTC. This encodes CASSSTALRRYYNEQFF.

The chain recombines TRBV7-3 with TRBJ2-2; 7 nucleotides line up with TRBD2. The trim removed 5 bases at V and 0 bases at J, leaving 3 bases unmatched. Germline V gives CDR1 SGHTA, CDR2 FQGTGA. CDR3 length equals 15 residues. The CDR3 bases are TGTGCCAGCAGCCCGGGAGGTCCGAACACCGGGGAGCTGTTTTTT. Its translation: CASSPGGPNTGELFF. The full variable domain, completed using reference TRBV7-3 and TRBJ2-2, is GAGVSQTPSNKVTEKGKYVELRCDPISGHTALYWYRQSLGQGPEFLIYFQGTGAADDSGLPNDRFFAVRPEGSVSTLKIQRTERGDSAVYLCASSPGGPNTGELFFGEGSRLTVL.

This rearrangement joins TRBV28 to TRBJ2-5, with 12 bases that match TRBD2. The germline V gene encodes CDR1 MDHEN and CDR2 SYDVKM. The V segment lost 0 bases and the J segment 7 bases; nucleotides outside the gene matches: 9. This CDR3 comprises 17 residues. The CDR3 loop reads CASSLWTSGSKGGTQYF. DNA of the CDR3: TGTGCCAGCAGTTTATGGACTAGCGGGAGCAAAGGGGGGACCCAGTACTTC.